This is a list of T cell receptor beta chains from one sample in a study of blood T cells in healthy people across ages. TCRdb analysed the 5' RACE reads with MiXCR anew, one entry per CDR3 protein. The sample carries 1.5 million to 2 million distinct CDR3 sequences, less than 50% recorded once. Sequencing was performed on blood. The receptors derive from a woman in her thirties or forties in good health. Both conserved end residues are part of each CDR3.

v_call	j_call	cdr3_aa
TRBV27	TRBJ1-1	CASEDRGKAEAFF
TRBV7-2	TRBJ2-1	CASSPRRATVNYNEQFF
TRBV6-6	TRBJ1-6	CASSLTGPASYNSPLHF
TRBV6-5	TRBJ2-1	CASSYRQNYNEQFF
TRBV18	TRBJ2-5	CASSPPDRYQETQYF
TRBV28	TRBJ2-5	CASSLRPTGETQYF
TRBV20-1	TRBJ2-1	CSASGPLVFNEQFF
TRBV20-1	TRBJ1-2	CSARDPGAANYGYTF
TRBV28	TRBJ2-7	CAINTGTGEQYF
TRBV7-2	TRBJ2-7	CASSVRTLSYEQYF
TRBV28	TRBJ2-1	CASSSTGTGSYNEQFF
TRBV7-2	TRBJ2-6	CASSFRVGANVLTF
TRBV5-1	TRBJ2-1	CASSFPQGASNEQFF
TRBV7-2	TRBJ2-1	CASSPDPGTNNEQFF
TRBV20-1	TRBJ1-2	CSARLSTGQANYGYTF
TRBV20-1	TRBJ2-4	CSALGRARNKNIQYF
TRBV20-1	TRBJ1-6	CSAKAGRENSPLHF
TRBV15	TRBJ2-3	CATSRGDSDTQYF
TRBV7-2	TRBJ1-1	CASTLVGVDTEAFF
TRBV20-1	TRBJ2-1	CSAPPRDRVNNEQFF
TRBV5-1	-	CASSRERGAYNEQYF
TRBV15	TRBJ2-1	CATSRDPVNNEQFF